The T cell receptor beta chain under discussion was sequenced for a study of blood T cells in healthy people across ages. As for the study in general: Per two T cells, template switching captured roughly one barcoded beta molecule. Study-level results: Age brought a roughly linear fall in TCR beta diversity measured per million T cells.

CDR1 and CDR2 (germline): LGHNA, YNFKEQ. The CDR3 loop spans 13 amino acids. Trimming left V 0 bases short and J 6 bases short, with 9 bases between. The sample, around 10 milliliters of peripheral blood, was drawn from each donor. It was with a sample-barcoded 5' primer and a J-beta primer mix that a second PCR of roughly 6 to 12 cycles was run. A template-switch adaptor containing 12 random nucleotides labeled each cDNA molecule. MiXCR was run by TCRdb on the 5' RACE reads, yielding one entry per CDR3 protein. The table lists about 650,000 distinct CDR3 sequences, 52% of them singletons. In regard to this clonotype: Antigen specificity is unknown.

The sequencing sample was made of blood. The receptor was isolated from a woman of 80 years or more in good health. The chain carries TRBV4-2 and TRBJ2-7; the D is unclear. The CDR3 loop is CASSQDENREQYF. DNA of the CDR3: TGTGCCAGCAGCCAAGATGAAAATCGCGAGCAGTACTTC.